This T cell receptor (beta chain) was observed in a study of blood T cell repertoires in COVID-19. Germline values: CDR1 KGHDR, CDR2 SFDVKD. The V and J ends lost 2 bases and 5 bases respectively, with 14 bases between them. This CDR3 has 15 amino acids. The data were produced by immunoSEQ multiplex PCR, yet TCRdb's version contains in-frame clones alone and is incomplete. The table shows more than 200,000 clones, with about 85% occurring only once. The chain uses TRBV24-1 and TRBJ2-5, with D maybe TRBD1 (5 bases). This TCR derives from a woman older than 75 with acute or convalescent COVID-19. Sequenced material: peripheral blood. The CDR3 protein is CATSDSGHTYETQYF. CDR3 nucleotides: TGTGCCACCAGTGATTCCGGACATACCTACGAGACCCAGTACTTC.